This entry features one TCR beta chain sequence. Its antigen is undetermined. The donors comprised healthy bone marrow donors. Vbeta (60) and Jbeta (13) primers were used in the PCR. The repertoire was sequenced with immunoSEQ multiplex PCR; TCRdb's copy has only in-frame clones and lacks some. In the table there are about 100,000 clones, about 81% of which are singletons. Germline V gives CDR1 LNHNV, CDR2 YYDKDF (reference sequence). This CDR3 comprises 15 residues. The V end lost 0 bases, the J end lost 10 bases, and 16 bases lay between the germline ends. The data belong to a study of cytomegalovirus exposure and HLA in healthy donors. In the study overall: The Caucasian-associated ancestry cluster held over 80% of around 380 genotyped donors. Study outcomes and limitations: Reported performance of the classifier showed diagnosis of cytomegalovirus status with high specificity and sensitivity. In an earlier analysis, most TCR beta V segments were productive about 87% or about 30% of the time.

This TCR derives from a man aged 50-59 years in good health and CMV-seronegative. The gene calls are TRBV15 and TRBJ2-1; D might be TRBD2 (5 bases). The sample comprised PBMCs. The CDR3 here is CATSRESNQAVEQFF. CDR3 DNA: TGTGCCACCAGCAGAGAGAGTAACCAAGCGGTCGAGCAGTTCTTC.